The clone carrying this TCR beta chain has just a few counts. Antigen unknown. Adjacent lung tissue lacking atypia was obtained at a distance of at least 2 cm from the tumor margin. CDR1 and CDR2 from the germline V gene are SGDLS and YYNGEE. CDR3 length: 15 residues. The ends were cut back, 4 bases at V and 5 bases at J, with 16 bases in the middle. These data are taken from a study of T cells in localized non-small cell lung cancer. Study-wide results and caveats: When the top 100 tumor clones were examined, a median approximately 59 of them also appeared in the adjacent lung, which was paired and uninvolved. Adjacent uninvolved lung tissue had the highest T cell clonality, exceeding tumor.

Sequencing was performed with immunoSEQ multiplex PCR; in TCRdb, only in-frame clones are kept and a portion is missing. This table holds about 1,300 clones, about 20% found once. J is TRBJ2-1 and V is TRBV9; D call uncertain. The starting material was normal lung tissue next to the tumor, obtained before any cancer treatment. The receptor comes from a male donor at least 60 years old with stage I lung adenocarcinoma. This CDR3 reads CASSLRGILNNEQFF. The CDR3 nucleotides are TGTGCCAGCAGCCTCCGCGGAATACTCAACAATGAGCAGTTCTTC.